The 14 T cell receptor beta chains below were found in one sample sequenced in a study of glioma-infiltrating T cells after dendritic cell vaccination. Libraries were prepared by immunoSEQ multiplex PCR; TCRdb keeps only in-frame clonotypes and omits some of them. The table includes 90,000 to 100,000 clones, 79% detected once. The sequences come from blood, collected before dendritic cell vaccination. These receptors originate from a human donor with glioblastoma.

The gene calls are TRBV7-2 and TRBJ2-3; 11 bases match TRBD2. CDR3 size: 14 residues. V lost 5 bases to trimming and J lost 12 bases; unmatched junction nucleotides: 10. Looked up from germline, CDR1 is SGHTA and CDR2 is FQGNSA. The CDR3 sequence is CASSIDPSGGRQYF. CDR3 nucleotides: TGTGCCAGCAGCATCGACCCTAGCGGGGGGCGCCAGTATTTT.

The chain uses TRBV7-8 and TRBJ1-1; TRBD1 might be the D (6 bases). V dropped 7 bases and J dropped 0 bases, with 12 bases sitting between them. There are 14 residues in the CDR3. CDR1 SGHVS and CDR2 FQNEAQ come from the germline V gene. The CDR3 loop is CASNLGGVNTEAFF. In nucleotides, the CDR3 is TGTGCCAGCAACCTAGGGGGGGTGAACACTGAAGCTTTCTTT. Using reference TRBV7-8 and TRBJ1-1 for the parts outside the CDR3, the full variable domain is GAGVSQSPRYKVAKRGQDVALRCDPISGHVSLFWYQQALGQGPEFLTYFQNEAQLDKSGLPSDRFFAERPEGSVSTLKIQRTQQEDSAVYLCASNLGGVNTEAFFGQGTRLTVV.

This chain uses TRBV19 with TRBJ2-2; possibly TRBD2 for D (6 bases). Trimming shortened V by 9 bases and J by 0 bases, and 11 bases separated the two germline ends. The CDR3 consists of 14 residues. Germline V lookup: CDR1 LNHDA, CDR2 SQIVND (reference sequence). CDR3 sequence: CASTTRSNTGELFF. CDR3 bases: TGTGCCAGCACGACTAGGTCGAACACCGGGGAGCTGTTTTTT.

The chain combines TRBV25-1 with TRBJ1-2; no definite D call. This CDR3 spans 16 amino acids. Per the germline V gene, CDR1 is MGHDK and CDR2 is SYGVNS. The V end was cut by 1 base, the J end by 3 bases, with 15 bases between. The CDR3 DNA follows: TGTGCCAGCAGTGAATGGAGGGCACCTGGGGACTATGGCTACACCTTC. Its protein product is CASSEWRAPGDYGYTF.

The chain links TRBV11-2 to TRBJ1-5; D call uncertain. CDR1 and CDR2 from the germline V gene are SGHAT and FQNNGV. Trimming left V 5 bases short and J 6 bases short, with 11 bases between. CDR3 length: 13 amino acids. The CDR3 DNA is TGTGCCAGCAGCCCCAACGAGGGTCAGCCCCAGCATTTT. Protein product: CASSPNEGQPQHF.

This clone was picked up one time. The chain carries TRBV30 and TRBJ1-2, with 7 nucleotides matching TRBD1. CDR1 is GTSNPN, CDR2 SVGIG, per germline (reference sequence). V was pared by 0 bases and J by 7 bases, with 11 bases of the junction left unmatched. The CDR3 loop spans 15 amino acids. The CDR3 DNA follows: TGTGCCTGGAGTGTAAGCCCGGGCAGGGGGACTGGCTACACCTTC. Protein sequence: CAWSVSPGRGTGYTF. Supplemented by reference TRBV30 and TRBJ1-2, the full variable domain reads SQTIHQWPATLVQPVGSPLSLECTVEGTSNPNLYWYRQAAGRGLQLLFYSVGIGQISSEVPQNLSASRPQDRQFILSSKKLLLSDSGFYLCAWSVSPGRGTGYTFGSGTRLTVV.

V and J are TRBV7-9 and TRBJ2-6; D ambiguous. This CDR3 comprises 14 residues. The ends were cut back, 4 bases at V and 0 bases at J, with 4 bases in the middle. Germline V gene data show CDR1 as SEHNR and CDR2 as FQNEAQ (reference sequence). In DNA, the CDR3 is TGTGCCAGCAGCTCGTTCTCTGGGGCCAACGTCCTGACTTTC. Translated, it gives CASSSFSGANVLTF.

This clone occurred once. The chain is built from TRBV30 and TRBJ1-1; 7 positions agree with TRBD1. The CDR3 is 14 residues long. Germline CDR1 and CDR2: GTSNPN and SVGIG (reference sequence). The ends lost 0 bases at V and 5 bases at J; junction bases unmatched: 6. CDR3: CAWSVPGRGTEAFF. The CDR3, as DNA: TGTGCCTGGAGTGTACCGGGCAGGGGGACTGAAGCTTTCTTT.

The V gene is TRBV5-1, the J gene TRBJ1-1; no definite D call. CDR1 and CDR2 (germline): SGHRS, YFSETQ. This CDR3 contains 13 residues. The V gene lost 2 bases and the J gene lost 5 bases, with 10 bases spanning the gap. The CDR3 here is CASSFFGGTEAFF. The CDR3 DNA follows: TGCGCCAGCAGCTTTTTTGGAGGGACTGAAGCTTTCTTT.

This chain uses TRBV6-1 with TRBJ2-3; TRBD1 is a possible D gene (5 bases). The CDR3 contains 13 residues. Trimming stripped 6 bases from V and 3 bases from J, with 10 bases between. Germline loops: CDR1 MNHNS, CDR2 SASEGT. The CDR3, as DNA: TGTGCCAGCAGCCGACAGAGAACAGATACGCAGTATTTT. It translates to CASSRQRTDTQYF.

The chain carries TRBV7-2 and TRBJ2-7; 10 bases align to TRBD2. V trimming: 5 bases; J trimming: 4 bases; junction bases outside the gene matches: 11. CDR1 is SGHTA and CDR2 is FQGNSA in the germline V gene. CDR3 length: 16 amino acids. The CDR3 protein is CASSPLGLAIGYEQYF. In nucleotides, the CDR3 is TGTGCCAGCAGCCCGCTGGGACTAGCGATAGGGTACGAGCAGTACTTC.

The chain uses TRBV5-1 and TRBJ1-4; D remains ambiguous. Germline lookup yields CDR1 SGHRS and CDR2 YFSETQ. This CDR3 contains 14 residues. Trimming took off 4 bases at V and 0 bases at J, with 7 bases between the two ends. The CDR3 sequence is CASSVGATNEKLFF. CDR3 sequence (DNA): TGCGCCAGCAGCGTGGGCGCAACTAATGAAAAACTGTTTTTT.

This clone is a singleton in its sample. The genes are TRBV11-2 and TRBJ1-2; 7 bases fit TRBD1. With V trimmed by 5 bases and J by 4 bases, 10 bases remained unmatched. CDR1 and CDR2 from the germline V gene are SGHAT and FQNNGV. The CDR3 loop spans 15 amino acids. This chain's CDR3 is CASSRTLDRSYGYTF. The CDR3 coding sequence is TGTGCCAGCAGCCGAACCTTGGACAGGTCCTATGGCTACACCTTC.

The chain has TRBV29-1 and TRBJ2-3; possibly TRBD2 for D (5 bases). CDR3 size: 14 residues. V was shortened by 6 bases and J by 2 bases, with 15 bases between the two germline ends. CDR1 SQVTM and CDR2 ANQGSEA come from the germline V gene. CDR3 bases: TGCAGCGTAGAGGGCGGCACTGCCACAGATACGCAGTATTTT. Translating it yields CSVEGGTATDTQYF.